What follows is one TCR beta chain and its context. This clone was detected a few times. No cognate antigen has been identified for it. Base qualities are not at hand, and no much larger clone is one base apart. The CDR3 holds 15 amino acids from the cysteine to the phenylalanine. This entry keeps only the CDR3 DNA: 45 bases, framed from base 1. V and J are trimmed by 0 bases and 1 base, and the gene matches miss 3 bases of the junction. CDR1 and CDR2 are drawn from the germline V gene (reference sequence): SGHNT, YYREEE. The CDR3 regions of human TCRbeta chains were analyzed by immunosequencing. Per the authors' processing: TCRs in the repertoires were compared against a reference library of SARS-CoV-2-specific TCRs that had been generated with the MIRA antigen-specificity platform. Breadth meant the fraction of unique TCRs that were SARS-CoV-2-associated, whereas depth meant the fraction of total T cells that were SARS-CoV-2-associated. Each spike-specific TCR was assigned to its reactive spike region and to a CD4 or CD8 class using the MIRA data. Log10-transformed breadth and depth values were compared by one-way ANOVA with Sidak's multiple comparisons tests. TCRdb stores this immuneACCESS table with in-frame sequences only. Part of the clones is absent; in the studies checked, under half of the shortfall reflects unresolved V genes, and no reason is known for the rest. V, J and clone size reflect that table, while D and trimming were determined from the DNA. In all, the sample holds around 140,000 clones, and about 89% of those were seen once. Jointly, the top ten make up around 5% of the sample.

The data were obtained in a study of T cell responses to AZD1222 COVID-19 vaccine (dated by TCRdb to about 2021). Context from the whole study: AZD1222 recipients given second doses at about 4 weeks or at about 12 weeks were pooled, since spike-specific TCR depth and breadth were not found to differ between the two schedules. A total of 233 trial participants underwent TCR sequencing, of whom 207 had received two doses of AZD1222 and roughly 26 had received two doses of the MenACWY control vaccine. Trial participants were enrolled into age subgroups of 18-55, 56-69 and 70-plus years, which contained 148, 28 and 57 TCR-sequenced participants, respectively.

Overall study outcomes, separate from this receptor: Participants were mostly white British, with more females than males. The authors suggested clonal diversity may have been underestimated. The 56-69-year group was small, and its depth increase did not reach significance, likely because of low power. Epitopes outside the regions mutated in the B.1.351 and B.1.1.7 variants were reportedly recognized by nearly half of the unique spike-specific TCRs. After two AZD1222 doses, spike-specific TCR breadth and depth were significantly higher than at day 0 and than in MenACWY recipients. Only a handful of AZD1222 recipients were SARS-CoV-2 seropositive at baseline, limiting conclusions about previously exposed vaccinees. Because no samples from the day 14 peak response were available, repertoires could be characterized only after the peak T cell response. CD4 TCRs associated with the vaccine covered the entire spike protein, and the dominant responses were in regions 160-218 and 743-854.

The sample's time point, from its label and the paper: baseline before first vaccination. Samples from vaccinated people were obtained from the UK trials COV001 and COV002, which included a single-blind randomized controlled phase 2/3 trial of AZD1222 (ChAdOx1 nCoV-19) in healthy adults. Trial participant PBMC samples were collected at day 0 and day 28 after the second dose for TCRbeta chain sequencing. The material sequenced was peripheral blood, taken on day 0 of AZD1222 vaccination. The chain employs TRBV5-4 and TRBJ1-2, with 7 bases matching TRBD1. The source is an adult in good health. The nucleotide sequence is TGTGCCAGCAGCTTGGGAGGGGGCGGTAACTATGGCTACACCTTC. Translated, it reads CASSLGGGGNYGYTF.